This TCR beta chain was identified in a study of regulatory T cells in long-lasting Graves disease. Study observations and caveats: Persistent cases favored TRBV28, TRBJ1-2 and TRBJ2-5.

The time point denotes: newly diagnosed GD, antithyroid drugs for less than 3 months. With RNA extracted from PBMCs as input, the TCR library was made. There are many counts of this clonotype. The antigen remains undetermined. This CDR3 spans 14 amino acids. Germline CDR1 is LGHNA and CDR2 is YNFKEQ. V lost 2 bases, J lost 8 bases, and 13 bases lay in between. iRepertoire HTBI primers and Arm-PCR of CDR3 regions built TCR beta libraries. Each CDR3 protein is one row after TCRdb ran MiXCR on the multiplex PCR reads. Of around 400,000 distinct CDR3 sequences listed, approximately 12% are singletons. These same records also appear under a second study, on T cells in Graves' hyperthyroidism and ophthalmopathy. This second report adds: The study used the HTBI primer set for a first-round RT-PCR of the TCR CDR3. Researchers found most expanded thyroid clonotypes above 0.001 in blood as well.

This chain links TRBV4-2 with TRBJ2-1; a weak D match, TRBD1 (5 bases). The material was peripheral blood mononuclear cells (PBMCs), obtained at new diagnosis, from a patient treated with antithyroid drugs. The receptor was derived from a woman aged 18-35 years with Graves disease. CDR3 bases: TGTGCCAGCAGCCAACAGGGAACTTTCGATGAGCAGTTCTTC. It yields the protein CASSQQGTFDEQFF.